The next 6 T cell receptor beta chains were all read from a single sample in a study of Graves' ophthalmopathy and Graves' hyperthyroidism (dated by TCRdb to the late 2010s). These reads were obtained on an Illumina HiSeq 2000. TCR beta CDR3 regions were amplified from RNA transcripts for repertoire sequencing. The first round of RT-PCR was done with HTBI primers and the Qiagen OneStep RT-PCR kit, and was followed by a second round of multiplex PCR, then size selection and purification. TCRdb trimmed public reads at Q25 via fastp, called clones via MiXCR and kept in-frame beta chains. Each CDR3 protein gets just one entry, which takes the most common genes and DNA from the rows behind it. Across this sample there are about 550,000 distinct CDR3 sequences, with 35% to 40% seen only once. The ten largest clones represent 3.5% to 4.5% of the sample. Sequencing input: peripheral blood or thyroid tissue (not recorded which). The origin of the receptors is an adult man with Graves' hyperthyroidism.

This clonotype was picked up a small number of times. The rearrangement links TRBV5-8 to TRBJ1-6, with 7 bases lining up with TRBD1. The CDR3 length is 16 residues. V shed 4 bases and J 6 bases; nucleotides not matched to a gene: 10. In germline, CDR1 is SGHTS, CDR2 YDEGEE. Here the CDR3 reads CASSLSYRGSNSPLHF. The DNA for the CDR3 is TGTGCCAGCAGCCTGTCTTACAGGGGTTCTAATTCACCCCTCCACTTT.

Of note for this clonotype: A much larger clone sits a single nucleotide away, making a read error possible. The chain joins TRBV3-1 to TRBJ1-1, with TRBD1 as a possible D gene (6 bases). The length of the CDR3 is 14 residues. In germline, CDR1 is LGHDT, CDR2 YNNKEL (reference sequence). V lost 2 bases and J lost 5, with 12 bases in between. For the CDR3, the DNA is TGTGCCAGCAGCCAACGAGGGGGTCCTACTGAAGCTTTCTTT. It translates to CASSQRGGPTEAFF.

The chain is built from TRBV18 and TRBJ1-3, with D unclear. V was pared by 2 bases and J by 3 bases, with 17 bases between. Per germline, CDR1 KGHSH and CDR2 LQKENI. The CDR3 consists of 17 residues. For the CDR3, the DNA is TGTGCCAGCTCACCAAAAATGCTGAGCGAACTTGGAAACACCATATATTTT. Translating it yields CASSPKMLSELGNTIYF.

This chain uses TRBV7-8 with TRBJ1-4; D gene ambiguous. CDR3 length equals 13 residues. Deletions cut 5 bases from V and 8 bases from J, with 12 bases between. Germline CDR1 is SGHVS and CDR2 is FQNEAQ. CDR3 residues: CASSESTREKLFF. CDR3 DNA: TGTGCCAGCAGCGAGTCGACCCGAGAAAAACTGTTTTTT.

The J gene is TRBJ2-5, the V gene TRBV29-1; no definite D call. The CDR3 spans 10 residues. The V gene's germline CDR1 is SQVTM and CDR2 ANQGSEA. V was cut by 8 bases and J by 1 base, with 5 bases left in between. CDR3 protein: CSSPQETQYF. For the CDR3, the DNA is TGCAGCTCACCCCAAGAGACCCAGTACTTC. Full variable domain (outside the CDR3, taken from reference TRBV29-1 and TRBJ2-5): SAVISQKPSRDICQRGTSLTIQCQVDSQVTMMFWYRQQPGQSLTLIATANQGSEATYESGFVIDKFPISRPNLTFSTLTVSNMSPEDSSIYLCSSPQETQYFGPGTRLLVL.

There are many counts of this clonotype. The CDR3 protein is CASSLGTGAGNTIYF. Here the CDR3 DNA reads TGTGCCAGCAGCTTAGGGACAGGGGCTGGAAACACCATATATTTT. V and J are TRBV7-6 and TRBJ1-3; TRBD1 agrees at 9 bases. CDR1 is SGHVS and CDR2 is FNYEAQ in the germline V gene. The CDR3 length is 15 residues. Losses at the gene ends were 1 base for V and 2 bases for J; bases not matched to a gene: 0.